The 7 T cell receptor beta chains in this list originate from one sample, sequenced in a study of T-cell memory formation after mild COVID-19. TCRdb re-called the 5' RACE reads through MiXCR, storing one row per CDR3 protein. The sample lists 100,000 to 150,000 distinct CDR3 sequences; about 16% were seen once. Sequences were obtained from PBMCs or a T cell subset sorted from them (not recorded which). The receptor source for this set is an adult woman who had mild COVID-19 (a few samples of this study predate the infection). Cell type and time point are not known.

There are a few counts of this clonotype. The chain combines TRBV6-5 with TRBJ2-2; possible D gene TRBD1, 6 bases. The germline V and J ends were trimmed by 6 bases and 5 bases, with 13 bases remaining between them. This CDR3 has 14 amino acids. The germline V gene encodes CDR1 MNHEY and CDR2 SVGAGI. CDR3 DNA: TGTGCCAGCAGCTCCAGGGGAAATACCGGGGAGCTGTTTTTT. Translation gives CASSSRGNTGELFF.

CDR3 DNA: TGTGCCAGCAGTTACTTCGCCGGGGAGCTGTTTTTT. This encodes CASSYFAGELFF. The chain carries TRBV6-5 and TRBJ2-2; D gene unclear. V dropped 1 base and J dropped 6 bases, with 3 bases sitting between them. Germline CDR1 MNHEY, CDR2 SVGAGI. This CDR3 region has 12 residues.

There are many counts of this clonotype. The chain joins TRBV7-2 to TRBJ2-5, with a weak D call TRBD2 (5 bases). Between the trimmed V and J ends, which lost 5 bases and 6 bases, there was a span of 19 bases. Germline assignment: CDR1 SGHTA and CDR2 FQGNSA. CDR3 length: 15 residues. This CDR3 reads CASSILGSGRKTQYF. For the CDR3, the DNA is TGTGCCAGCAGCATACTAGGGAGCGGCAGGAAGACCCAGTACTTC.

This chain uses TRBV9 with TRBJ1-1; 8 bases are a match to TRBD1. V was pared by 3 bases and J by 3 bases, with 1 base of the junction left unmatched. CDR3 size: 13 residues. Looked up from germline, CDR1 is SGDLS and CDR2 is YYNGEE. The CDR3 DNA reads as TGTGCCAGCAGCGCGACAGGGGACACTGAAGCTTTCTTT. Translation: CASSATGDTEAFF.

The chain employs TRBV7-2 and TRBJ1-6; D gene uncertain. There are 15 residues in the CDR3. Germline V gives CDR1 SGHTA, CDR2 FQGNSA. The V end lost 4 bases, the J end lost 7 bases, and 14 bases lay between the germline ends. CDR3 sequence reads: CASSSDRTGNSPLHF. The CDR3 region has the DNA TGTGCCAGCAGCTCCGACCGAACGGGCAATTCACCCCTCCACTTT.

As to this clonotype: One junction end disagrees with the germline gene, perhaps due to a read error. The rearrangement uses TRBV6-6 and TRBJ1-5, with D uncertain. Per the germline V gene, CDR1 is MNHNY and CDR2 is SVGAGI (reference sequence). The CDR3 spans 12 residues. Here the CDR3 reads CASCGRAQPKHF. CDR3 nucleotide sequence: TGTGCCAGCTGTGGGAGGGCTCAGCCCAAGCATTTT.

The gene calls are TRBV5-6 and TRBJ1-1, with no clear D. The germline V gene has CDR1 SGHDT and CDR2 YYEEEE. V lost 7 bases and J lost 4, with 17 bases in between. CDR3 size: 14 residues. The CDR3 reads CASFLTSYLTEAFF. The DNA of the CDR3 is TGTGCCAGCTTCCTAACGTCCTATCTCACTGAAGCTTTCTTT.